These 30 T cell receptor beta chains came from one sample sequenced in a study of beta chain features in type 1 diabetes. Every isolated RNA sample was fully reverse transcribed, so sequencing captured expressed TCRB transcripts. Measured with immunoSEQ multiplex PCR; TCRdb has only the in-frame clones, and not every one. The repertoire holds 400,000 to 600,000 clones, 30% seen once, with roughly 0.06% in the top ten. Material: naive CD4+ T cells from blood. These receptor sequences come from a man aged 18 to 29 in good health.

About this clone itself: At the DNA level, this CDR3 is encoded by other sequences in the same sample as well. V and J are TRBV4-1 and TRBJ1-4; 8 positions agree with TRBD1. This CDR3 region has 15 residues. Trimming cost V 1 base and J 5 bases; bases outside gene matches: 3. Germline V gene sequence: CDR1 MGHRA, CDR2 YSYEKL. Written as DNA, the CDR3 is TGCGCCAGCAGCCAAGCTGGGACAGGCAATGAAAAACTGTTTTTT. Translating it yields CASSQAGTGNEKLFF.

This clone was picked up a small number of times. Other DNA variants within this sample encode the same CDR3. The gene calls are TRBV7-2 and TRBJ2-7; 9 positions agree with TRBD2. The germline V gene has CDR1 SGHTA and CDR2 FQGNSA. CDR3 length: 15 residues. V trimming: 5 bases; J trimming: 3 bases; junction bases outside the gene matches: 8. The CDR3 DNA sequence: TGTGCCAGCAGCCCACGGCTAGCGGGGAACTACGAGCAGTACTTC. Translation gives CASSPRLAGNYEQYF.

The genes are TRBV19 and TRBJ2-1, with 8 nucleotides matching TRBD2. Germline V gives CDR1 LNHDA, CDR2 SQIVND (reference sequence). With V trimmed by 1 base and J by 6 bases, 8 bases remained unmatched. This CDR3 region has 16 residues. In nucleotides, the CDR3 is TGTGCCAGTAGTATAGCGGGAGGGCCGAAGGGCAATGAGCAGTTCTTC. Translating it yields CASSIAGGPKGNEQFF.

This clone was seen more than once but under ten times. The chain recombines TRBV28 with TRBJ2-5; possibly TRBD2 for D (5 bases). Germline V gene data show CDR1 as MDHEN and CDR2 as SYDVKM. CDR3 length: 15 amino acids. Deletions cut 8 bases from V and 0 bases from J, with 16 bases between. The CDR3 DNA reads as TGTGCCAGCGCCTTTTCGGGCGGGTACCAAGAGACCCAGTACTTC. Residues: CASAFSGGYQETQYF.

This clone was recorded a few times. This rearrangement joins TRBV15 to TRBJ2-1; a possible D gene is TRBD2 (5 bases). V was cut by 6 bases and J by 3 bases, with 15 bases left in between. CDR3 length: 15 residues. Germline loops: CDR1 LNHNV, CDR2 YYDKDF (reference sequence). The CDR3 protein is CATRGLGDVYNEQFF. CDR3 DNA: TGTGCCACCAGAGGTTTGGGAGATGTCTACAATGAGCAGTTCTTC.

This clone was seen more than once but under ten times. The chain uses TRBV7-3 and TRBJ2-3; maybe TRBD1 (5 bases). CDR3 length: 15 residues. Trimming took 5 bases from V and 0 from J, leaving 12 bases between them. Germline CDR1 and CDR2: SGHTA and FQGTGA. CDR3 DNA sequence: TGTGCCAGCAGCCCGCACCCAGGGAGCACAGATACGCAGTATTTT. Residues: CASSPHPGSTDTQYF.

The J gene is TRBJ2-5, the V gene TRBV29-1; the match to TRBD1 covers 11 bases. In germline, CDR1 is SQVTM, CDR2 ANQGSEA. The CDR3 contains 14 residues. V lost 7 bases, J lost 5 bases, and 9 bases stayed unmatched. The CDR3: CSAFGTGGGETQYF. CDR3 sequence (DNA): TGCAGCGCGTTCGGGACAGGGGGTGGGGAGACCCAGTACTTC.

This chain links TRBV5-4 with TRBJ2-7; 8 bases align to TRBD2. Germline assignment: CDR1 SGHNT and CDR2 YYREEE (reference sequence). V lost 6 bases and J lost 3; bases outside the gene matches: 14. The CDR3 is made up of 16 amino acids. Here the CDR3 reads CASTQGMGTSGYEQYF. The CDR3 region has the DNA TGTGCCAGCACCCAGGGGATGGGAACTAGCGGCTACGAGCAGTACTTC.

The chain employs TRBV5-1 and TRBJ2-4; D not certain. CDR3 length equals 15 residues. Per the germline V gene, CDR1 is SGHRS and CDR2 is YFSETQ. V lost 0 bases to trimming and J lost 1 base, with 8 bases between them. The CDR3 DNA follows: TGCGCCAGCAGCTTGGTTAGTGGGGCCAAAAACATTCAGTACTTC. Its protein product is CASSLVSGAKNIQYF. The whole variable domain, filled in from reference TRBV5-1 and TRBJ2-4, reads KAGVTQTPRYLIKTRGQQVTLSCSPISGHRSVSWYQQTPGQGLQFLFEYFSETQRNKGNFPGRFSGRQFSNSRSEMNVSTLELGDSALYLCASSLVSGAKNIQYFGAGTRLSVL.

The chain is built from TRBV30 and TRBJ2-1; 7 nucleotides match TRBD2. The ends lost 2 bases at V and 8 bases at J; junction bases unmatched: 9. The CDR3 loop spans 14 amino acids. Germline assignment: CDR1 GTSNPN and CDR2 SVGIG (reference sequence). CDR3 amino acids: CAWSYSGGRDEQFF. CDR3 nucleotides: TGTGCCTGGAGTTACAGCGGAGGGAGGGATGAGCAGTTCTTC.

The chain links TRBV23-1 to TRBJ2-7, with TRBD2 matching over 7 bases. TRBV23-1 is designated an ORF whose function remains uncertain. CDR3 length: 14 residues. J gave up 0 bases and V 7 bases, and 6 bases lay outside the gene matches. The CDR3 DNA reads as TGCGCCAGCATAAAGGGGACTATCTCCTACGAGCAGTACTTC. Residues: CASIKGTISYEQYF.

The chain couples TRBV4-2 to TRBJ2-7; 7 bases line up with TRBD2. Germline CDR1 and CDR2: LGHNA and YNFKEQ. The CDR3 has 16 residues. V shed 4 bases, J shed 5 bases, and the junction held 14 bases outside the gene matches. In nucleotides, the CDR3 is TGTGCCAGCAGCCTAGGGGCGGGAGCAAACTTCCACGAGCAGTACTTC. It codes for CASSLGAGANFHEQYF.

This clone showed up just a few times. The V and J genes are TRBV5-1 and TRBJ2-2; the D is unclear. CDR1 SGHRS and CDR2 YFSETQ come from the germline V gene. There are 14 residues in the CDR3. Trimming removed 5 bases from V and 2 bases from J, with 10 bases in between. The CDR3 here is CASREFVNTGELFF. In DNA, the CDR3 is TGCGCCAGCAGGGAATTTGTAAACACCGGGGAGCTGTTTTTT.

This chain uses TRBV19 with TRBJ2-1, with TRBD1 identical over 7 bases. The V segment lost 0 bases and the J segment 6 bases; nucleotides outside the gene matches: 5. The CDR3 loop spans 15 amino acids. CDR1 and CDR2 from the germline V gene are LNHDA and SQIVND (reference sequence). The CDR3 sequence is CASSIDSGTANEQFF. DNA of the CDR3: TGTGCCAGTAGTATAGATTCGGGGACAGCCAATGAGCAGTTCTTC.

The CDR3 DNA reads TGTGCCAGCAGTCAGGACAGTGGTGGAAACACCATATATTTT. This gives the protein CASSQDSGGNTIYF. J is TRBJ1-3 and V is TRBV25-1; weak D call: TRBD1 (6 bases). The length of the CDR3 is 14 residues. Germline loops: CDR1 MGHDK, CDR2 SYGVNS. V was clipped by 5 bases and J by 3 bases, with 11 bases between them.

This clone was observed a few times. CDR3: CASSPLTSGSYEQYF. CDR3 DNA: TGTGCCAGCAGTCCCCTGACTAGCGGTTCCTACGAGCAGTACTTC. This chain joins TRBV2 and TRBJ2-7; 9 positions agree with TRBD2. Germline V gene sequence: CDR1 SNHLY, CDR2 FYNNEI. V shed 5 bases, J shed 1 base, and the junction held 6 bases outside the gene matches. CDR3 length: 15 residues.

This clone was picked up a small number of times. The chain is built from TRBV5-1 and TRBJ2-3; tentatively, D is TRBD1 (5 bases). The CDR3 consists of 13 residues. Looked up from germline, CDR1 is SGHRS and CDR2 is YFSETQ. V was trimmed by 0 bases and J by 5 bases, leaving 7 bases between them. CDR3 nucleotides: TGCGCCAGCAGCTTGGGCAGGGAAGATACGCAGTATTTT. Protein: CASSLGREDTQYF.

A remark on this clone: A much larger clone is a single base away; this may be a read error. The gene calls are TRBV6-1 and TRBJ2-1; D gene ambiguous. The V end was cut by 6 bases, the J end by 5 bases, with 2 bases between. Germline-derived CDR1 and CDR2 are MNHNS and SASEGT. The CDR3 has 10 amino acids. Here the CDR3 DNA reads TGTGCCAGCAGCCACAATGAGCAGTTCTTC. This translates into CASSHNEQFF.

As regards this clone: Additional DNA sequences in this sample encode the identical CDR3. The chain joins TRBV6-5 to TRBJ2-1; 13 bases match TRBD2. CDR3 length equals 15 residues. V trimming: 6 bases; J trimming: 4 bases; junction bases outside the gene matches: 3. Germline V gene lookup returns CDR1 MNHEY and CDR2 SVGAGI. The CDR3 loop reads CASSRGLAGYNEQFF. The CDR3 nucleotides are TGTGCCAGCAGCCGGGGACTAGCGGGGTACAATGAGCAGTTCTTC.

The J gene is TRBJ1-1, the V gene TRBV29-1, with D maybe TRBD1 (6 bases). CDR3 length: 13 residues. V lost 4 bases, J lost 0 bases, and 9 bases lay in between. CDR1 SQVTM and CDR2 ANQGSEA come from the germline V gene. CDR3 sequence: CSVGRGLNTEAFF. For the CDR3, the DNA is TGCAGCGTTGGCAGGGGACTGAACACTGAAGCTTTCTTT.

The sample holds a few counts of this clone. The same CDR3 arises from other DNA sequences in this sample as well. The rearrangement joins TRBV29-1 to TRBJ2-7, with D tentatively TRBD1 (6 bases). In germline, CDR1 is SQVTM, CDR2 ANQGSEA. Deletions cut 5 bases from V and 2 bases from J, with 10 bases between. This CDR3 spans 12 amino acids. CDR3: CSVYRVPYEQYF. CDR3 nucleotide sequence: TGCAGCGTTTACAGGGTTCCCTACGAGCAGTACTTC.

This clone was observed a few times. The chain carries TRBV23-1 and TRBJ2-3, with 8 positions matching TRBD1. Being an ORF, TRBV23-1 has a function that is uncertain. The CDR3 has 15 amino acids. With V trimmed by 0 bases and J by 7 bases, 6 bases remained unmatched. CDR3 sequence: CASSQSPRGPNTQYF. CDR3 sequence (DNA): TGCGCCAGCAGTCAATCGCCCAGGGGGCCAAATACGCAGTATTTT.

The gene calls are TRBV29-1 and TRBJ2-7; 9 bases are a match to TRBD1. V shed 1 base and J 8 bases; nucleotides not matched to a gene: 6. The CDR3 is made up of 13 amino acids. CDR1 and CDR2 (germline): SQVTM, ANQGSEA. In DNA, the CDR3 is TGCAGCGTTGAAGTGGGACAGGGTGACAAGCAGTACTTC. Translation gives CSVEVGQGDKQYF.

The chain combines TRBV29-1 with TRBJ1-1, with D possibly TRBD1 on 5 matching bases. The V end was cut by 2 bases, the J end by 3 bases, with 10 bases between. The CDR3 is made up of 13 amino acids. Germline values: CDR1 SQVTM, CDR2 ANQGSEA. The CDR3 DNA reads TGCAGCGTTGAACTCGGCAGGGACACTGAAGCTTTCTTT. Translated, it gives CSVELGRDTEAFF.

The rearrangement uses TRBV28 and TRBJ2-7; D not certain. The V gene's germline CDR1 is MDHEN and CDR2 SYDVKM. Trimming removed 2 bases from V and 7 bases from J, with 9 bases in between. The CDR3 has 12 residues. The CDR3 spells CASSLIWGEQYF. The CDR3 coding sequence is TGTGCCAGCAGTTTAATCTGGGGAGAGCAGTACTTC.

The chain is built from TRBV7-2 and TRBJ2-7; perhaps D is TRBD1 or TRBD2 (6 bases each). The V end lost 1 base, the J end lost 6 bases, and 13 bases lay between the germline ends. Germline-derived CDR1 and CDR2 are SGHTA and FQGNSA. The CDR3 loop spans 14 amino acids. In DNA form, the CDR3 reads TGTGCCAGCAGCTTAGGGGGGGCCGGGCTCGAGCAGTACTTC. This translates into CASSLGGAGLEQYF. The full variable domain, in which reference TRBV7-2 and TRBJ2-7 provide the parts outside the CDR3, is GAGVSQSPSNKVTEKGKDVELRCDPISGHTALYWYRQSLGQGLEFLIYFQGNSAPDKSGLPSDRFSAERTGGSVSTLTIQRTQQEDSAVYLCASSLGGAGLEQYFGPGTRLTVT.

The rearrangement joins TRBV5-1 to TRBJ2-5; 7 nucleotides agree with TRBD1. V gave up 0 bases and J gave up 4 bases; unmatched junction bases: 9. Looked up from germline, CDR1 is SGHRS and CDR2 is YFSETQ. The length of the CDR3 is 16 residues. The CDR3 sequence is CASSLALRQGVETQYF. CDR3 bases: TGCGCCAGCAGCTTGGCCCTGAGGCAGGGGGTAGAGACCCAGTACTTC.

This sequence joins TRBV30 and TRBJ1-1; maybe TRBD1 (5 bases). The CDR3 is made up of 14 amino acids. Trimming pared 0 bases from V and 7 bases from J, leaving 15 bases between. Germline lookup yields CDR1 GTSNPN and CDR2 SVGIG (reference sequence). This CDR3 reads CAWSVPRDVGEAFF. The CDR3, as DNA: TGTGCCTGGAGTGTACCCAGGGACGTGGGTGAAGCTTTCTTT. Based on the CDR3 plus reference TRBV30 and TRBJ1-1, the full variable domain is SQTIHQWPATLVQPVGSPLSLECTVEGTSNPNLYWYRQAAGRGLQLLFYSVGIGQISSEVPQNLSASRPQDRQFILSSKKLLLSDSGFYLCAWSVPRDVGEAFFGQGTRLTVV.

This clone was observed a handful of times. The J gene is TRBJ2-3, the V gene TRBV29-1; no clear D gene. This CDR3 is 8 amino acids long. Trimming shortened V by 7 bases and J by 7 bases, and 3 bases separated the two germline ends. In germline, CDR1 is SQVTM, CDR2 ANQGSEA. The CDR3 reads CSANTQYF. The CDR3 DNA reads TGCAGCGCGAATACGCAGTATTTT.

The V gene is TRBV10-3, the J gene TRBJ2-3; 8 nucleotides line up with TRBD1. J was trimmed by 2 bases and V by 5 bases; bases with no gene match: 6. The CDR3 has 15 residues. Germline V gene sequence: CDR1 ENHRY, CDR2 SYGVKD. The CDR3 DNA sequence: TGTGCCATCAGTAAGACAGGGGTCGTCACAGATACGCAGTATTTT. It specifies CAISKTGVVTDTQYF.